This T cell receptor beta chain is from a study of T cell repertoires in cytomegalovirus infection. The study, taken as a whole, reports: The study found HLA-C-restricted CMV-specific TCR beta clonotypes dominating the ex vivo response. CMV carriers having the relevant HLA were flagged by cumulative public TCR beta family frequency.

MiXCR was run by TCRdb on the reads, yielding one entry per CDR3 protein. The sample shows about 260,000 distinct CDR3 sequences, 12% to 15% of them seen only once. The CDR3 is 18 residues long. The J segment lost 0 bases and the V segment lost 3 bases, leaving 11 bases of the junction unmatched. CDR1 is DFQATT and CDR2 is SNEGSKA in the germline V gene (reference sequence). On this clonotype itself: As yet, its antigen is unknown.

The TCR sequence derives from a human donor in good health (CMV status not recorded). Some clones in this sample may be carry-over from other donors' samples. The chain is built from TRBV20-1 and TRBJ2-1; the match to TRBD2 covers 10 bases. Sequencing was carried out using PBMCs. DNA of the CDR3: TGCAGTGCTAGGTTAGCGGGAGGCACACTCAGCTCCTACAATGAGCAGTTCTTC. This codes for CSARLAGGTLSSYNEQFF.